Listed here is a single T cell receptor beta chain. Its antigen is unidentified. An end of the junction differs from the germline gene, which may be a read error. This record comes from a study of immune evolution from preneoplasia to lung adenocarcinoma. Study details: HLA loss of heterozygosity: about 7% AIS, roughly 15% MIA, approximately 31% ADC, none AAH. General study points: Later-stage lesions appeared to have more T cells, more diversity, less clonality. Normal lung had the highest top T cell clone frequencies.

CDR3 size: 14 residues. Germline V gives CDR1 SGHDN, CDR2 FVKESK. After pathologic assessment, macro-dissection selected premalignant or tumor cells for extraction. Sequencing used immunoSEQ multiplex PCR; TCRdb keeps in-frame clones, though not all of them. The table records 25,000 or so clones, about three quarters of them present only once. The clonotype comes from a person in their sixties or seventies with invasive lung adenocarcinoma. Some clones in this sample may be carry-over from other donors' samples. The chain joins TRBV14 to TRBJ2-1; no firm D call. Sequenced input: FFPE invasive lung adenocarcinoma tissue. The CDR3, as DNA: TGTGCCAGCAGCCAATCGACGACCCCCGGACGAGAGGTCTTC. This gives the protein CASSQSTTPGREVF.